This T cell receptor beta chain was documented in a study of beta chain features in type 1 diabetes. Study-level findings and limits: Within patients, naive, central memory and Treg TCRB repertoires seemed more similar than within healthy donors. Cells with high TCR expression could be over-represented by cDNA sequencing. Any role of HLA type in TCRB rearrangement remained unresolved here. Significant though moderate, a shortening of TCRB CDR3s appeared in all four CD4+ subsets of Type 1 diabetes patients.

Points on this clone: Its antigen is as yet unknown.

Sequencing targeted expressed TCRB transcripts, as all isolated RNA had been reverse transcribed. Profiling relied on immunoSEQ multiplex PCR, and the TCRdb table lists in-frame clones only, not all of them. The sample lists fewer than 350,000 clones, 15% occurring once. V trimming: 6 bases; J trimming: 3 bases; junction bases outside the gene matches: 17. Germline CDR1 MDHEN, CDR2 SYDVKM. There are 18 residues in the CDR3. V and J are TRBV28 and TRBJ2-4, with 7 bases that match TRBD1. The source is a man between 18 and 35 years old with type 1 diabetes. Sequencing used naive CD4+ T cells from blood. CDR3 bases: TGTGCCAGCAGGGCCTGGCTTAGGGGGCAGTCAAACAAAAACATTCAGTACTTC. Translated: CASRAWLRGQSNKNIQYF.